These 4 T cell receptor beta chains were sequenced from one sample in a study of molecular identifiers for immune sequencing clone quantification (dated by TCRdb to between 2018 and 2020). Library prep was done by PCR. The reads were generated on a NextSeq 500. TCRdb reprocessing: public reads trimmed at Q25 with fastp, clones called with MiXCR, in-frame beta chains kept. Rows with a matching CDR3 protein are joined into one entry that keeps the most common DNA and genes. Within this sample are roughly 93,000 distinct CDR3 sequences, with roughly 25% of them counted one time only. In total, the top ten clones hold less than 0.85% of the sample. Source material: naive CD8+ T cells from blood, with Jurkat cell RNA spiked in. The cell subset or site label, as the study defines it: FACS-sorted CD8+CD4-CCR7+CD45RA+ naive T cells. The receptors originated from a human donor in good health. Some libraries in this study had Jurkat cell RNA spiked in.

The chain links TRBV7-6 to TRBJ2-3; maybe TRBD1 (7 bases). Germline CDR1 is SGHVS and CDR2 is FNYEAQ. The CDR3 contains 15 residues. V dropped 5 bases and J dropped 4 bases, with 16 bases sitting between them. The CDR3 DNA reads as TGTGCCAGCAGCGGGGGGACAGAAGGCGCAGATACGCAGTATTTT. This gives the protein CASSGGTEGADTQYF.

This rearrangement joins TRBV19 to TRBJ2-7; D call uncertain. Germline CDR1 reads LNHDA; CDR2 reads SQIVND (reference sequence). CDR3 length: 14 amino acids. V lost 1 base, J lost 1 base, and 8 bases lay in between. The CDR3 sequence is CASSIGSPSYEQYF. CDR3 in DNA: TGTGCCAGTAGTATAGGATCACCTTCCTACGAGCAGTACTTC.

This clonotype showed up many times. The chain recombines TRBV20-1 with TRBJ2-3, with 13 bases matching TRBD2. Germline V lookup: CDR1 DFQATT, CDR2 SNEGSKA (reference sequence). CDR3 length equals 16 residues. The V segment lost 1 base and the J segment 6 bases; nucleotides outside the gene matches: 7. CDR3 nucleotides: TGCAGTGCTAGAGTAACTAGCGGGAGGGCCTTGGATACGCAGTATTTT. Translated: CSARVTSGRALDTQYF.

This chain joins TRBV19 and TRBJ2-6, with 10 bases fitting TRBD1. CDR1 and CDR2 from the germline V gene are LNHDA and SQIVND (reference sequence). Trimming cost V 7 bases and J 0 bases; bases outside gene matches: 6. The CDR3 length is 17 residues. CDR3 sequence: CASNPRDRGSGANVLTF. The CDR3 bases are TGTGCCAGTAACCCCCGGGACAGGGGCTCTGGGGCCAACGTCCTGACTTTC.